These T cell receptor beta chains were read from a single sample in a study of blood T cell repertoires in COVID-19. The data were produced by immunoSEQ multiplex PCR, yet TCRdb's version contains in-frame clones alone and is incomplete. The sample shows around 75,000 clones, around 87% of them seen only once. The sequenced sample consisted of peripheral blood. Source of these receptors: a man in his 70s with active COVID-19. Each CDR3 is given with its conserved first and last residue. The D gene is left open where the match is weak. The size entry is marked missing in some rows and otherwise reads once, few, many or a size class.

>TRBJ2-6|NA|TRBV5-1|TRBD1
TGCGCCAGCAGCTTGCGGGACAGGTGGGGCTCTGGGGCCAACGTCCTGACTTTC
CASSLRDRWGSGANVLTF
>TRBJ2-1|NA|TRBV18|TRBD2
TGTGCCAGCTCACCCGGGACTAGTAGCCAAGAGCAGTTCTTC
CASSPGTSSQEQFF
>TRBJ2-7|once|TRBV7-2|TRBD2
TGTGCCAGCAGCCCCATCCGACTAGCGGGAGGGGGGTCGTTGGAGCAGTACTTC
CASSPIRLAGGGSLEQYF
>TRBJ2-1|NA|TRBV4-3|NA
TGCGCCAGCAGCCCCAACGTGGGACTCCCGGGGATGCACAATGAGCAGTTCTTC
CASSPNVGLPGMHNEQFF
>TRBJ1-2|NA|TRBV27|NA
TGTGCCAGCAGTTTTAGGGGCACCTTC
CASSFRGTF
>TRBJ2-3|NA|TRBV7-9|TRBD2
TGTGCCAGCAGCCGGGGGGACTATCCCCACACAGATACGCAGTATTTT
CASSRGDYPHTDTQYF
>TRBJ2-3|NA|TRBV7-2|NA
TGTGCCAGCAGCACCAGTCCCGGGGCAGATACGCAGTATTTT
CASSTSPGADTQYF
>TRBJ2-7|NA|TRBV1|NA
TGCACCAGCAGCCAAGAGGGTAGGGACAGGGTAAGATACGAGCAGTACTTC
CTSSQEGRDRVRYEQYF
>TRBJ2-7|NA|TRBV6-2/TRBV6-3|NA
TGTGCCAGCAGTTTTACAAACTACGAGCAGTACTTC
CASSFTNYEQYF
>TRBJ2-6|NA|TRBV18|NA
TGTGCCAGCTCACCAGGGCAGGCAGTCTCTGGGGCCAACGTCCTGACTTTC
CASSPGQAVSGANVLTF
>TRBJ2-2|few|TRBV2|NA
TGTGCCAGCAGTGATGGGGGGACTCCGGGGGACACCGGGGAGCTGTTTTTT
CASSDGGTPGDTGELFF
>TRBJ1-1|NA|TRBV23-1|TRBD1
TGCGCCCCCCAGGGGGAGGACACTGAAGCTTTCTTT
CAPQGEDTEAFF
>TRBJ1-5|NA|TRBV2|TRBD1
TGTGCCAGCAGTGGTACAGGGGACAATCAGCCCCAGCATTTT
CASSGTGDNQPQHF
>TRBJ2-7|NA|TRBV30|NA
TGTGCCTGGAGCGCAGGGGCGACCTACGAGCAGTACTTC
CAWSAGATYEQYF
>TRBJ2-1|NA|TRBV19|NA
TGTGCCAGTAGTGGGGACATCACCCGTCTCAATGAGCAGTTCTTC
CASSGDITRLNEQFF
>TRBJ2-3|NA|TRBV15|NA
TGTGCCACCAGCAGAGATCGGGGGGCCACAGATACGCAGTATTTT
CATSRDRGATDTQYF
>TRBJ2-7|NA|TRBV7-8|TRBD2
TGTGCCAGCAGCTTAGATCTAGCGGGAGCCTTTTGGCAGTACTTC
CASSLDLAGAFWQYF
>TRBJ2-5|NA|TRBV30|TRBD2
TGTGCCTGGAGTGTAGGGCTAGCGGGAGAGAGGGGGGAGACCCAGTACTTC
CAWSVGLAGERGETQYF
>TRBJ1-2|NA|TRBV5-5|NA
TGTGCCAGCAGCTTGTCGCGGGGACGGGCCTATGGCTACACCTTC
CASSLSRGRAYGYTF
>TRBJ1-3|NA|TRBV19|NA
TGTGCCAGTAGTATACAGGTTGGAGGAAACACCATATATTTT
CASSIQVGGNTIYF
>TRBJ1-6|NA|TRBV4-1|NA
TGCGCCAGCAGCCAAGGGTTGTGGGGGCTTCTCAGCTTT
CASSQGLWGLLSF
>TRBJ1-5|NA|TRBV23-1|NA
TGCGCCAGCAGTCAGGGGGGAGCAGGAAATAGCAATCAGCCCCAGCATTTT
CASSQGGAGNSNQPQHF
>TRBJ2-2|NA|TRBV28|TRBD1
TGTGCCAGCAGTACGGACAGGGGGCGGTACACCGGGGAGCTGTTTTTT
CASSTDRGRYTGELFF
>TRBJ2-3|NA|TRBV7-2|TRBD2
TGTGCCAGCAGCTTAGGGGCTAGCGGGAGCGCAGATACGCAGTATTTT
CASSLGASGSADTQYF
>TRBJ2-7|few|TRBV7-3|TRBD2
TGTGCCAGCAGCCGAATAGCGGGACCCTACGAGCAGTACTTC
CASSRIAGPYEQYF
>TRBJ2-7|NA|TRBV15|TRBD2
TGTGCCACCAGCAGAGATGCTAGCGGGAGCTCCTACGAGCAGTACTTC
CATSRDASGSSYEQYF
>TRBJ2-7|NA|TRBV10-2|TRBD2
TGCGCCAGCAGTGAGGGGGGGACTAGCGGGAGGGATGAGCAGTACTTC
CASSEGGTSGRDEQYF
>TRBJ2-4|few|TRBV27|NA
TGTGCCAGCAGTTGGGCCAGCGGAGCCAAAAACATTCAGTACTTC
CASSWASGAKNIQYF
>TRBJ1-4|NA|TRBV28|NA
TGTGCCAGCAGTGACTGGGAGTTTTGGGGGGGGGCCCCCGCAACTAATGAAAAACTGTTTTTT
CASSDWEFWGGAPATNEKLFF
>TRBJ2-7|NA|TRBV10-2|NA
TGCGCCAGCAGTGAGTCGGCATTTCCGCAGTACTTC
CASSESAFPQYF